This TCR beta chain is from a study of OX40 agonist ivuxolimab in advanced cancers. V lost 2 bases and J lost 0, with 5 bases in between. CDR1 and CDR2 from the germline V gene are MNHEY and SVGAGI. The CDR3 loop spans 14 amino acids. Data came from immunoSEQ multiplex PCR; TCRdb stores just in-frame clones and leaves some out. In the table there are fewer than 20,000 clones, over 75% of which are singletons. The receptor was isolated from an adult with an advanced solid tumor such as melanoma, head and neck, liver or kidney cancer. This material consisted of CD4+ or CD8+ T cells sorted from blood, taken in a trial of the OX40 agonist ivuxolimab. V gene TRBV6-5 combines with J gene TRBJ1-3; D gene unclear. CDR3 amino acids: CASSYDLSGNTIYF. CDR3 in DNA: TGTGCCAGCAGTTACGACCTCTCTGGAAACACCATATATTTT.